The 23 T cell receptor beta chains reported below all come from one sample, sequenced in a study of blood T cell repertoires in COVID-19 (dated by TCRdb to the early 2020s). Library creation used the immunoSEQ multiplex PCR assay. Here the immuneACCESS table is served through TCRdb, limited to in-frame sequences with V and J called. Missing clones are a known gap in these copies; in checked studies unresolved V genes cover under half, and the rest lacks a known reason. For this sample there are 200,000 to 250,000 clones; 81% appear just once. Around 9% of the sample belongs to the ten largest clones. The sequencing sample was made of PBMCs or T cells enriched from blood (not recorded which). These receptors originate from a woman in her forties or fifties with acute COVID-19.

CDR3 in DNA: TGTGCCAGCAGCCACTCTGGCGGGCAGTTCTTC. Its translation is CASSHSGGQFF. The chain recombines TRBV7-2 with TRBJ2-1; D uncertain. The CDR3 is 11 residues long. Germline CDR1 SGHTA, CDR2 FQGNSA. Trimming pared 5 bases from V and 12 bases from J, leaving 11 bases between.

V is TRBV7-3 and J is TRBJ2-5; 7 bases are shared with TRBD2. From germline, CDR1 is SGHTA and CDR2 FQGTGA. The CDR3 length is 14 residues. The V gene end was trimmed by 5 bases and the J gene end by 4 bases; junction bases not matched to a gene: 7. The CDR3 protein is CASSPGGQGETQYF. As DNA, the CDR3 is TGTGCCAGCAGCCCGGGGGGTCAGGGAGAGACCCAGTACTTC.

The chain combines TRBV12-3 or TRBV12-4 with TRBJ1-5; perhaps TRBD1 as D (5 bases). The CDR3 is 13 amino acids. Trimming left V 6 bases short and J 7 bases short, with 13 bases between. The CDR3 spells CASSTDRGQPQHF. The CDR3 DNA reads TGTGCCAGCAGCACTGATAGGGGCCAGCCCCAGCATTTT.

V gene TRBV10-3 combines with J gene TRBJ2-7; no definite D call. Germline assignment: CDR1 ENHRY and CDR2 SYGVKD. CDR3 size: 14 residues. The V gene lost 0 bases and the J gene lost 2 bases, with 8 bases spanning the gap. CDR3 loop: CAISESSSAYEQYF. The CDR3 DNA sequence: TGTGCCATCAGTGAGTCAAGTTCGGCCTACGAGCAGTACTTC.

The chain uses TRBV6-5 and TRBJ1-2; the match to TRBD1 covers 8 bases. The germline gives CDR1 MNHEY, CDR2 SVGAGI. The length of the CDR3 is 15 residues. V was clipped by 7 bases and J by 7 bases; unmatched bases: 14. The CDR3 bases are TGTGCCAGCAACGACAGGGGCGGACTAGGCGCTGGCTACACCTTC. Translation gives CASNDRGGLGAGYTF.

This clone was counted only a few times. The V and J genes are TRBV5-5 and TRBJ2-7; tentative D call: TRBD1 (6 bases). The germline CDR1 and CDR2 sequences are SGHKS and YYEKEE (reference sequence). There are 15 residues in the CDR3. V lost 5 bases and J 3 bases, leaving 18 bases between the germline ends. CDR3: CASSPTGFPSYEQYF. DNA of the CDR3: TGTGCCAGCAGTCCCACAGGGTTCCCCAGCTACGAGCAGTACTTC.

The chain employs TRBV7-2 and TRBJ2-5; D is ambiguous. The germline CDR1 and CDR2 sequences are SGHTA and FQGNSA. The CDR3 is 14 residues long. The V end was cut by 1 base, the J end by 6 bases, with 12 bases between. The DNA for the CDR3 is TGTGCCAGCAGCTTAGGTGGGTTTGACAAGACCCAGTACTTC. It encodes CASSLGGFDKTQYF.

J is TRBJ2-2 and V is TRBV7-2, with 7 positions matching TRBD1. The germline gives CDR1 SGHTA, CDR2 FQGNSA. The CDR3 has 15 residues. With 4 bases clipped from V and 2 bases from J, the junction kept 4 bases outside the gene matches. DNA of the CDR3: TGTGCCAGCAGCTACAAAGGGGGCAACACCGGGGAGCTGTTTTTT. This codes for CASSYKGGNTGELFF.

The chain joins TRBV6-1 to TRBJ1-1; D is undetermined. V lost 5 bases, J lost 4 bases, and 14 bases lay in between. This CDR3 region has 14 residues. CDR1 is MNHNS and CDR2 is SASEGT in the germline V gene. As DNA, the CDR3 is TGTGCCAGCAGTTCAAATAGGGAGGGCACTGAAGCTTTCTTT. The encoded protein is CASSSNREGTEAFF.

The J gene is TRBJ2-1, the V gene TRBV28; 8 nucleotides line up with TRBD2. Germline V gene data show CDR1 as MDHEN and CDR2 as SYDVKM. The CDR3 extends over 15 amino acids. Trimming at V came to 8 bases and at J to 5 bases, leaving 11 bases not matched to a gene. CDR3: CASQIPGLDNNEQFF. In nucleotides, the CDR3 is TGTGCCAGCCAAATCCCGGGACTAGATAACAATGAGCAGTTCTTC.

This clone has only a few counts. The genes are TRBV9 and TRBJ1-1, with 9 positions matching TRBD1. V lost 3 bases, J lost 4 bases, and 7 bases stayed unmatched. Germline CDR1 and CDR2: SGDLS and YYNGEE. This CDR3 has 15 residues. CDR3 coding DNA: TGTGCCAGCAGCGCGGACAGGGGAGGGGTCACTGAAGCTTTCTTT. Its protein is CASSADRGGVTEAFF.

V and J are TRBV6-5 and TRBJ2-7, with 9 bases that match TRBD2. CDR3 length: 14 residues. The germline V gene has CDR1 MNHEY and CDR2 SVGAGI. After removal of 4 bases from V and 3 bases from J, the junction contained 4 bases not matched to a gene. The CDR3 sequence: CASSSWTSDYEQYF. The CDR3 nucleotides read TGTGCCAGCAGTTCCTGGACTAGCGACTACGAGCAGTACTTC.

CDR3 sequence: CSVEGLQGTYGYTF. DNA of the CDR3: TGCAGCGTTGAAGGGTTGCAGGGCACCTATGGCTACACCTTC. The chain couples TRBV29-1 to TRBJ1-2; D might be TRBD1 (5 bases). Germline CDR1 is SQVTM and CDR2 is ANQGSEA. The CDR3 extends over 14 amino acids. Deletions cut 1 base from V and 4 bases from J, with 13 bases between.

The chain's CDR3 is CSVAARDTYYEQYF. CDR3 DNA: TGCAGCGTAGCAGCCCGGGACACCTACTACGAGCAGTACTTC. The chain links TRBV29-1 to TRBJ2-7; maybe TRBD1 (6 bases). This CDR3 spans 14 amino acids. Germline lookup yields CDR1 SQVTM and CDR2 ANQGSEA. Between the trimmed V and J ends, which lost 6 bases and 3 bases, there was a span of 18 bases.

This CDR3 is CASSQDRVTHQPQHF. The CDR3 bases are TGCGCCAGCAGCCAAGATCGGGTAACTCATCAGCCCCAGCATTTT. V is TRBV4-3 and J is TRBJ1-5; D not certain. The V end was cut by 0 bases, the J end by 5 bases, with 11 bases between. This CDR3 region has 15 residues. CDR1 is LGHNA and CDR2 is YSLEER in the germline V gene.

The J gene is TRBJ1-1, the V gene TRBV10-3; TRBD1 matches at 9 bases. CDR3 length: 14 residues. V shed 3 bases and J 4 bases; nucleotides not matched to a gene: 3. Germline-derived CDR1 and CDR2 are ENHRY and SYGVKD. The CDR3 region has the DNA TGTGCCATCAGTGAACAGGGGGCTCGCACTGAAGCTTTCTTT. Translating it yields CAISEQGARTEAFF.

The chain combines TRBV27 with TRBJ2-4; a possible D gene is TRBD2 (5 bases). The CDR3 loop spans 12 amino acids. The germline V gene has CDR1 MNHEY and CDR2 SMNVEV (reference sequence). V dropped 8 bases and J dropped 1 base, with 6 bases sitting between them. The CDR3 is CASGLAKNIQYF. CDR3 DNA sequence: TGTGCCAGCGGACTGGCCAAAAACATTCAGTACTTC.

This rearrangement joins TRBV21-1 to TRBJ1-6; the tabulated D call, TRBD1, remains unverified against the DNA. TRBV21-1 is deemed a pseudogene. The CDR3 has 16 amino acids. CDR3 sequence (DNA): TGTGCCAGCAGCAATAGTGTAGGGGCGCGGAATTCACCCCTCCACTTT. It yields the protein CASSNSVGARNSPLHF.

The rearrangement uses TRBV7-9 and TRBJ2-7; possibly TRBD2 for D (6 bases). Germline CDR1 is SEHNR and CDR2 is FQNEAQ (reference sequence). This CDR3 has 13 residues. Between the trimmed V and J ends, which lost 3 bases and 5 bases, there was a span of 11 bases. CDR3 bases: TGTGCCAGCAGCTTCCTGACTAGTCACGAGCAGTACTTC. This codes for CASSFLTSHEQYF.

The V call is TRBV29-1, the J call TRBJ2-3, with a tentative D call TRBD1 (5 bases). Germline V gene sequence: CDR1 SQVTM, CDR2 ANQGSEA. The V and J ends lost 8 bases and 1 base respectively, with 13 bases between them. This CDR3 comprises 13 residues. CDR3 bases: TGCAGCCTCCCTTTAGGGGGCACAGATACGCAGTATTTT. Encoded protein: CSLPLGGTDTQYF.

Only a few counts were recorded for this clone. The gene calls are TRBV7-3 and TRBJ2-5, with D perhaps matching TRBD1 (6 bases). This CDR3 has 15 amino acids. Germline V lookup: CDR1 SGHTA, CDR2 FQGTGA. V lost 5 bases, J lost 2 bases, and 15 bases lay in between. CDR3 residues: CASSQRAGQQETQYF. CDR3 DNA sequence: TGTGCCAGCAGCCAACGTGCCGGACAGCAAGAGACCCAGTACTTC.

CDR3 sequence: CASSLGTGANTGELFF. CDR3 coding DNA: TGTGCCAGCTCACTCGGGACAGGGGCTAACACCGGGGAGCTGTTTTTT. The J gene is TRBJ2-2, the V gene TRBV18, with 10 bases identical to TRBD1. The CDR3 is 16 amino acids. J lost 2 bases, V lost 4 bases, and 4 bases had no gene match. Per the germline V gene, CDR1 is KGHSH and CDR2 is LQKENI.

The V and J genes are TRBV6-5 and TRBJ2-5; D gene unclear. Between the trimmed V and J ends, which lost 0 bases and 2 bases, there was a span of 10 bases. This CDR3 spans 15 amino acids. Germline V CDR1 and CDR2: MNHEY, SVGAGI. The CDR3 coding sequence is TGTGCCAGCAGTTACTCGATTTGGCAGCAAGAGACCCAGTACTTC. It yields the protein CASSYSIWQQETQYF.